Each of the 32 T cell receptor beta chains below was sequenced from the same sample in a study of cytomegalovirus exposure and HLA in healthy donors (dated by TCRdb to about 2017). Receptors were amplified or captured by the immunoSEQ multiplex PCR assay. A mixture of 60 forward primers for TCR Vbeta segments and 13 reverse primers for TCR Jbeta segments was used in the multiplex PCR. TCRdb obtained this table from immuneACCESS and retained in-frame rearrangements with V and J assigned. These tables miss some clones; where compared with another copy, unresolved V genes account for less than half of the shortfall, and the remainder is unexplained. The sample table records 120,000 or so clones; around 78% of these occur just once. 20% of the sample is taken by the ten largest. The source material was PBMCs. The receptors shown here come from a man younger than 30 in good health and CMV-seropositive.

Written as DNA, the CDR3 is TGTGCCAGCAGCCCCCCGACAGACCAAAACATTCAGTACTTC. Translated, it gives CASSPPTDQNIQYF. The chain combines TRBV5-4 with TRBJ2-4, with D possibly being TRBD1 (5 bases). V was clipped by 4 bases and J by 5 bases, with 13 bases between them. The CDR3 extends over 14 amino acids. The germline V gene encodes CDR1 SGHNT and CDR2 YYREEE (reference sequence).

This chain links TRBV7-8 with TRBJ2-5; 11 bases are shared with TRBD2. This CDR3 has 15 residues. The germline V gene has CDR1 SGHVS and CDR2 FQNEAQ. Losses at the gene ends were 2 bases for V and 4 bases for J; bases not matched to a gene: 3. CDR3 bases: TGTGCCAGCAGCTTACGAACTAGCGGGGGAGAGACCCAGTACTTC. It translates to CASSLRTSGGETQYF.

The chain is built from TRBV28 and TRBJ2-1; weak D call: TRBD2 (6 bases). CDR1 is MDHEN and CDR2 is SYDVKM in the germline V gene. The V and J ends lost 3 bases and 1 base respectively, with 19 bases between them. This CDR3 has 18 amino acids. The CDR3 nucleotides are TGTGCCAGCAGTTTCCTTTCCGCGGGGCGGAAGTCCTACAATGAGCAGTTCTTC. This codes for CASSFLSAGRKSYNEQFF.

The rearrangement joins TRBV13 to TRBJ1-4; D might be TRBD1 (6 bases). V dropped 5 bases and J dropped 7 bases, with 17 bases sitting between them. Per the germline V gene, CDR1 is PRHDT and CDR2 is FYEKMQ (reference sequence). The CDR3 runs 15 residues. The CDR3 DNA follows: TGTGCCAGCAGCACCCGACAGGTGAAGAGTGAAAAACTGTTTTTT. Residues: CASSTRQVKSEKLFF.

This clone has only a few counts. The rearrangement uses TRBV11-2 and TRBJ2-7, with TRBD1 identical over 7 bases. V was clipped by 2 bases and J by 7 bases; unmatched bases: 5. Germline CDR1 SGHAT, CDR2 FQNNGV. The CDR3 length is 13 residues. CDR3 residues: CASSLSQGEEQYF. DNA of the CDR3: TGTGCCAGCAGCTTAAGCCAGGGGGAGGAGCAGTACTTC.

The rearrangement links TRBV9 to TRBJ1-3; no reliable D call. The CDR3 extends over 16 amino acids. Germline V gives CDR1 SGDLS, CDR2 YYNGEE. Deletions cut 2 bases from V and 0 bases from J, with 12 bases between. CDR3 in amino acids: CASSVDGWSSGNTIYF. The CDR3 nucleotides are TGTGCCAGCAGCGTGGATGGGTGGAGCTCTGGAAACACCATATATTTT.

V gene TRBV7-2 combines with J gene TRBJ2-1, with 7 positions matching TRBD2. Trimming removed 5 bases from V and 4 bases from J; junction bases left unmatched: 8. This CDR3 is built from 15 residues. From germline, CDR1 is SGHTA and CDR2 FQGNSA. The CDR3 loop is CASSLGGGEYNEQFF. The CDR3 nucleotides read TGTGCCAGCAGCCTGGGGGGGGGTGAGTACAATGAGCAGTTCTTC. Looking up the rest from reference TRBV7-2 and TRBJ2-1 gives the full variable domain: GAGVSQSPSNKVTEKGKDVELRCDPISGHTALYWYRQSLGQGLEFLIYFQGNSAPDKSGLPSDRFSAERTGGSVSTLTIQRTQQEDSAVYLCASSLGGGEYNEQFFGPGTRLTVL.

CDR3 in DNA: TGCGCCAGCAGTGAGTCGGGGCGCCCCTATGGCTACACCTTC. Amino acid sequence: CASSESGRPYGYTF. J is TRBJ1-2 and V is TRBV10-2; TRBD1 is a possible D gene (5 bases). The CDR3 is made up of 14 amino acids. Germline V lookup: CDR1 WSHSY, CDR2 SAAADI. V shed 0 bases and J shed 4 bases, with 9 bases lying between them.

The rearrangement links TRBV29-1 to TRBJ2-3; 7 bases match TRBD2. Germline CDR1 reads SQVTM; CDR2 reads ANQGSEA. Germline trimming cut 0 bases from V and 6 bases from J; bases unmatched to any gene: 3. The CDR3 length is 13 residues. The CDR3 spells CSVEEEAGDTQYF. Written as DNA, the CDR3 is TGCAGCGTTGAAGAAGAAGCGGGGGATACGCAGTATTTT.

J is TRBJ2-7 and V is TRBV27; 7 positions match TRBD2. Germline lookup yields CDR1 MNHEY and CDR2 SMNVEV (reference sequence). The CDR3 length is 14 residues. V lost 6 bases, J lost 5 bases, and 10 bases stayed unmatched. Here the CDR3 reads CASRRRDYDHEQYF. DNA for the CDR3: TGTGCCAGCAGGCGCCGGGACTACGATCACGAGCAGTACTTC.

The chain has TRBV7-9 and TRBJ2-1; 9 bases match TRBD1. V trimming: 3 bases; J trimming: 5 bases; junction bases outside the gene matches: 2. Germline lookup yields CDR1 SEHNR and CDR2 FQNEAQ (reference sequence). The CDR3 spans 14 residues. CDR3 in amino acids: CASSFTGGDNEQFF. The DNA of the CDR3 is TGTGCCAGCAGCTTCACAGGGGGCGACAATGAGCAGTTCTTC.

In this sample, this clone turned up many times. This sequence joins TRBV4-2 and TRBJ1-5; D not resolved. Trimming stripped 0 bases from V and 5 bases from J, with 23 bases between. This CDR3 region has 19 residues. Germline loops: CDR1 LGHNA, CDR2 YNFKEQ. The CDR3 loop reads CASSQEGPIFDRGYQPQHF. The CDR3 nucleotides are TGTGCCAGCAGCCAAGAAGGCCCCATATTTGACCGGGGTTATCAGCCCCAGCATTTT.

V is TRBV6-6 and J is TRBJ2-1; 9 bases map to TRBD2. Germline loops: CDR1 MNHNY, CDR2 SVGAGI (reference sequence). CDR3 length equals 15 residues. With 5 bases clipped from V and 7 bases from J, the junction kept 9 bases outside the gene matches. The CDR3 bases are TGTGCCAGCAGTCTTAGCGGGGGCGGTGGAAATGAGCAGTTCTTC. Its protein is CASSLSGGGGNEQFF.

CDR3 DNA sequence: TGTGCCAGCCGAACGCTAACCGGGGAGCTGTTTTTT. This codes for CASRTLTGELFF. V and J are TRBV18 and TRBJ2-2, with D unresolved. The CDR3 extends over 12 amino acids. V lost 8 bases to trimming and J lost 5 bases, with 9 bases between them. The germline gives CDR1 KGHSH, CDR2 LQKENI.

This chain uses TRBV5-4 with TRBJ2-3, with D unclear. This CDR3 has 12 amino acids. Germline assignment: CDR1 SGHNT and CDR2 YYREEE (reference sequence). V lost 0 bases and J lost 5, with 4 bases in between. The CDR3: CASSLAGDTQYF. The CDR3 region has the DNA TGTGCCAGCAGCTTGGCAGGAGATACGCAGTATTTT.

J is TRBJ2-2 and V is TRBV14; 10 nucleotides align to TRBD1. CDR3 size: 16 residues. The germline V gene encodes CDR1 SGHDN and CDR2 FVKESK. Trimming at V came to 0 bases and at J to 3 bases, leaving 1 base not matched to a gene. DNA for the CDR3: TGTGCCAGCAGCCAAGAGACAGGGGGCTACACCGGGGAGCTGTTTTTT. Protein sequence: CASSQETGGYTGELFF.

The chain combines TRBV5-1 with TRBJ2-7; D is possibly TRBD1 (6 bases). The CDR3 is 14 residues long. V lost 0 bases and J 5 bases, leaving 12 bases between the germline ends. Germline V gene lookup returns CDR1 SGHRS and CDR2 YFSETQ. The CDR3 region is CASSLGQGQNEQYF. The CDR3 nucleotides read TGCGCCAGCAGCTTGGGTCAGGGGCAAAACGAGCAGTACTTC.

This chain connects TRBV2 to TRBJ1-4, with TRBD1 matching 10 bases. CDR1 is SNHLY, CDR2 FYNNEI, per germline. The junction had 4 bases not matched to a gene; V was cut back by 7 bases and J by 5 bases. The CDR3 runs to 14 residues. The CDR3 DNA reads as TGTGCCAGCATGGTGGGACAGGGGAATGAAAAACTGTTTTTT. It yields the protein CASMVGQGNEKLFF.

This chain uses TRBV9 with TRBJ1-1; D not resolved. The germline CDR1 and CDR2 sequences are SGDLS and YYNGEE. This CDR3 spans 12 amino acids. V lost 8 bases, J lost 4 bases, and 12 bases lay in between. The CDR3 bases are TGTGCCAGAGCCAAAGGGAGCACTGAAGCTTTCTTT. It codes for CARAKGSTEAFF.

V usage is TRBV30 and J usage is TRBJ2-7, with TRBD1 identical over 8 bases. Germline V lookup: CDR1 GTSNPN, CDR2 SVGIG (reference sequence). This CDR3 comprises 13 residues. Germline trimming cut 5 bases from V and 2 bases from J; bases unmatched to any gene: 5. The CDR3 region has the DNA TGTGCCTGGGGACAGGGATCCCCCTACGAGCAGTACTTC. This encodes CAWGQGSPYEQYF. Drawing the rest from reference TRBV30 and TRBJ2-7, the complete variable domain is SQTIHQWPATLVQPVGSPLSLECTVEGTSNPNLYWYRQAAGRGLQLLFYSVGIGQISSEVPQNLSASRPQDRQFILSSKKLLLSDSGFYLCAWGQGSPYEQYFGPGTRLTVT.

The chain couples TRBV25-1 to TRBJ2-7; 8 bases align to TRBD1. The J segment lost 0 bases and the V segment lost 2 bases, leaving 0 bases of the junction unmatched. CDR1 is MGHDK and CDR2 is SYGVNS in the germline V gene. The CDR3 totals 14 residues. The CDR3, as DNA: TGTGCCAGCAGTGAAGGGACAGGCTCCTACGAGCAGTACTTC. Protein product: CASSEGTGSYEQYF.

In this sample, this clone turned up a few times. The chain combines TRBV11-2 with TRBJ2-7; 9 nucleotides agree with TRBD1. The length of the CDR3 is 14 residues. Trimming took 3 bases from V and 4 from J; bases not matched to a gene: 4. Germline V gene data show CDR1 as SGHAT and CDR2 as FQNNGV. CDR3 DNA sequence: TGTGCCAGCAGCTTCGAGACAGGGGGGTACGAGCAGTACTTC. Protein sequence: CASSFETGGYEQYF.

The V and J genes are TRBV5-1 and TRBJ2-2; D not resolved. With 7 bases removed from V and 0 bases from J, the gap between germline ends came to 10 bases. Germline V gene data show CDR1 as SGHRS and CDR2 as YFSETQ. The CDR3 contains 14 residues. The CDR3 is CASGPRTNTGELFF. CDR3 DNA sequence: TGCGCCAGCGGCCCCAGGACGAACACCGGGGAGCTGTTTTTT.

The gene calls are TRBV28 and TRBJ1-2, with D tentatively TRBD1 (6 bases). Trimming removed 6 bases at V and 4 bases at J, with 18 bases between. Germline CDR1 is MDHEN and CDR2 is SYDVKM. The CDR3 spans 15 residues. The CDR3 DNA is TGTGCCAGCAGCCCACGCGACAGGCTTATCTATGGCTACACCTTC. Translating it yields CASSPRDRLIYGYTF.

V is TRBV27 and J is TRBJ1-1; possibly TRBD1 for D (5 bases). Germline-derived CDR1 and CDR2 are MNHEY and SMNVEV (reference sequence). CDR3 length: 11 residues. Trimming pared 2 bases from V and 12 bases from J, leaving 10 bases between. DNA of the CDR3: TGTGCCAGCAGTTTAGGGGCGACGACTTTCTTT. It codes for CASSLGATTFF.

The rearrangement uses TRBV11-3 and TRBJ2-7; 11 bases are shared with TRBD2. The CDR3 has 15 residues. Germline CDR1 reads SGHNT; CDR2 reads YENEEA. The trim removed 5 bases at V and 0 bases at J, leaving 3 bases unmatched. The CDR3 sequence is CASSPSGGSSYEQYF. The DNA of the CDR3 is TGTGCCAGCAGCCCTAGCGGGGGGAGCTCCTACGAGCAGTACTTC.

The gene calls are TRBV10-3 and TRBJ2-1; perhaps TRBD2 as D (5 bases). Germline loops: CDR1 ENHRY, CDR2 SYGVKD. Deletions cut 0 bases from V and 12 bases from J, with 15 bases between. CDR3 length: 14 residues. DNA of the CDR3: TGTGCCATCAGTGAGTCGAACGTCCAGGCGGGGCAGTTCTTC. Amino acid sequence: CAISESNVQAGQFF.

The rearrangement uses TRBV7-3 and TRBJ2-5; 9 bases align to TRBD2. Germline values: CDR1 SGHTA, CDR2 FQGTGA. The junction had 6 bases not matched to a gene; V was cut back by 5 bases and J by 5 bases. The CDR3 consists of 14 residues. CDR3 amino acids: CASSGGGASETQYF. The CDR3 nucleotides read TGTGCCAGCAGCGGCGGGGGGGCCTCGGAGACCCAGTACTTC.

This sequence joins TRBV28 and TRBJ2-7; TRBD2 aligns across 7 bases. Trimming at V came to 6 bases and at J to 1 base, leaving 6 bases not matched to a gene. The CDR3 length is 14 residues. CDR1 and CDR2 (germline): MDHEN, SYDVKM. CDR3 nucleotide sequence: TGTGCCAGCAGCCTAGCGGACGGGTCCTACGAGCAGTACTTC. This encodes CASSLADGSYEQYF.

This chain uses TRBV7-6 with TRBJ1-5, with D possibly matching TRBD1 (5 bases). The CDR3 spans 16 residues. Germline V gives CDR1 SGHVS, CDR2 FNYEAQ. V lost 3 bases, J lost 4 bases, and 16 bases lay in between. CDR3 sequence: CASSLGVAGGNQPQHF. CDR3 bases: TGTGCCAGCAGCTTGGGGGTGGCGGGGGGAAATCAGCCCCAGCATTTT.

The V and J genes are TRBV13 and TRBJ2-1; D is possibly TRBD2 (7 bases). This CDR3 has 19 amino acids. Germline values: CDR1 PRHDT, CDR2 FYEKMQ (reference sequence). V was cut by 0 bases and J by 0 bases, with 18 bases left in between. CDR3 in amino acids: CASSLGLPNGGPSYNEQFF. The DNA of the CDR3 is TGTGCCAGCAGCTTAGGCCTCCCAAACGGGGGGCCCTCCTACAATGAGCAGTTCTTC.

This rearrangement joins TRBV27 to TRBJ2-3, with TRBD2 matching over 9 bases. The junction had 7 bases not matched to a gene; V was cut back by 6 bases and J by 0 bases. The CDR3 length is 16 residues. The germline V gene encodes CDR1 MNHEY and CDR2 SMNVEV (reference sequence). The CDR3 protein is CASRPSGGLSTDTQYF. The DNA for the CDR3 is TGTGCCAGCAGGCCCAGCGGGGGGCTAAGCACAGATACGCAGTATTTT.